These T cell receptor beta chains were read from a single sample in a study of vaccination and CD4 T cells after COVID-19. These TCRs are of unknown antigen specificity. TCRdb reprocessed the PCR reads with MiXCR, giving one entry per CDR3 protein. The table shows more than 10,000 distinct CDR3 sequences, with roughly 76% occurring only once. Sequenced input: CD4+ T cells from blood, cultured in vitro. These receptor sequences come from a human donor who had recovered from COVID-19. Both conserved end residues are part of each CDR3. Fields, in order: J gene, D gene, clone size, V gene, CDR3 DNA, CDR3 protein. A D gene is named only where the DNA matches it firmly. Expanded clones are given a class, and other clones once, few, many or no size at all.

>TRBJ2-7|.|.|TRBV6-5
TGTGCCAGCAGTTACTCGACGGGACAATGGGAGCAGTACTTC
CASSYSTGQWEQYF
>TRBJ1-6|.|once|TRBV12-3/TRBV12-4
TGTGCCAGCAGTTTCCTTCTCGGAAATTCACCCCTCCACTTT
CASSFLLGNSPLHF
>TRBJ2-7|TRBD1|.|TRBV29-1
TGCAGCGTTGCAGGACAGGGGAGGTCCTACGAGCAGTACTTC
CSVAGQGRSYEQYF
>TRBJ1-5|TRBD1|.|TRBV3-1
TGTGCCAGCAGCTCCGCAGGGACAGGACAAAAGCCCCAGCATTTT
CASSSAGTGQKPQHF
>TRBJ2-1|TRBD2|.|TRBV20-1
TGCAGTGCTAGAACCGGGACTAGCGGGAGTTATTACTACAATGAGCAGTTCTTC
CSARTGTSGSYYYNEQFF
>TRBJ1-3|.|.|TRBV20-1
TGCAGTGCTAGGATGACAGCTGGAAACACCATATATTTT
CSARMTAGNTIYF
>TRBJ1-5|.|.|TRBV6-2/TRBV6-3
TGTGCCAGCAGTAAGCCAGTTCAGCCCCAGCATTTT
CASSKPVQPQHF
>TRBJ2-2|TRBD1|.|TRBV24-1
TGTGCCACCGGGTCACAGGGGAAGCCGAACACCGGGGAGCTGTTTTTT
CATGSQGKPNTGELFF
>TRBJ2-1|TRBD2|.|TRBV24-1
TGTGCCACCAGTGATTTACTAGCGGGAGACAATGAGCAGTTCTTC
CATSDLLAGDNEQFF
>TRBJ1-1|TRBD1|once|TRBV6-2/TRBV6-3
TGTGCCAGCAGTCCGAAACAGGGGGCGGGTCCCACTGAAGCTTTCTTT
CASSPKQGAGPTEAFF
>TRBJ2-5|TRBD1|few|TRBV6-1
TGTGCCAGCACCCAAAGACAGGGGGCGTTGGAGACCCAGTACTTC
CASTQRQGALETQYF
>TRBJ1-5|.|.|TRBV10-3
TGTGCCATCAGTGAGTGGGGAAATCAGCCCCAGCATTTT
CAISEWGNQPQHF
>TRBJ1-5|TRBD1|few|TRBV20-1
TGCAGTGCTAGACCTACTCGACAGGGGAGCAATCAGCCCCAGCATTTT
CSARPTRQGSNQPQHF
>TRBJ1-1|.|.|TRBV6-1
TGTGCCAGCAGTCGAAATGGAGAAACGGGTTTCTTT
CASSRNGETGFF
>TRBJ1-5|.|.|TRBV25-1
TGTGCCAGCAGTGAATTTCCCAGGGGTCAGCCCCAGCATTTT
CASSEFPRGQPQHF
>TRBJ1-2|.|.|TRBV7-2
TGTGCCAGCAGCTTAGGGGGAACGAGGGGCTACACCTTC
CASSLGGTRGYTF
>TRBJ2-3|TRBD2|.|TRBV6-1
TGTGCCAGCAGAAACACCCAGCGGGGTAGCACAGATACGCAGTATTTT
CASRNTQRGSTDTQYF
>TRBJ2-3|.|.|TRBV11-2
TGCGCCAGCAGCTTAGATCGCGGAGATACGCAGTATTTT
CASSLDRGDTQYF
>TRBJ1-1|TRBD1|.|TRBV19
TGTGCCACCTTCTCCCGACAGGGGGGCACTGAAGCTTTCTTT
CATFSRQGGTEAFF
>TRBJ1-2|.|.|TRBV28
TGTGCCAGCAGTTCGTGGGATGGCTACACCTTC
CASSSWDGYTF
>TRBJ1-2|.|once|TRBV6-1
TGTGCCACAAATGCTCCGACAGACCCATTCTATGGCTACACCTTC
CATNAPTDPFYGYTF
>TRBJ1-1|TRBD1|.|TRBV7-6
TGTGCCAGCAGCTTAGCGGCGACAGGGTACACTGAAGCTTTCTTT
CASSLAATGYTEAFF
>TRBJ1-5|TRBD1|few|TRBV30
TGTGCCTGGAGTGCGGGACAGGGATATCAGCCCCAGCATTTT
CAWSAGQGYQPQHF
>TRBJ1-6|.|medium-sized|TRBV7-2
TGTGCCAGCAGCATCCAGACCCGGGGGCATAATTCACCCCTCCACTTT
CASSIQTRGHNSPLHF
>TRBJ1-2|.|.|TRBV27
TGTGCCAGCAGTAATAGGGGGATTGACTATGGCTACACCTTC
CASSNRGIDYGYTF
>TRBJ2-1|TRBD1|.|TRBV24-1
TGTGCCACCAGTGATTCACCGGGACAGGGGGACAATGAGCAGTTCTTC
CATSDSPGQGDNEQFF
>TRBJ1-2|.|.|TRBV20-1
TGCAGTGCTACCATTGGCCCTGTAATCGGGTATGGCTACACCTTC
CSATIGPVIGYGYTF
>TRBJ2-7|.|.|TRBV6-2/TRBV6-3
TGTGCCAGCAGTTTGGGACTCAGGAGGTCCTACGAGCAGTACTTC
CASSLGLRRSYEQYF
>TRBJ1-3|.|.|TRBV20-1
TGCAGTGCTAGAGACGGAATGCGCTCTGGAAACACCATATATTTT
CSARDGMRSGNTIYF
>TRBJ1-5|.|.|TRBV27
TGTGCCAGCAGTTTATTTCCAGGGTCGGATCAGCCCCAGCATTTT
CASSLFPGSDQPQHF
>TRBJ2-5|.|.|TRBV18
TGTGCCAGCTCACCTTACCAAGAGACCCAGTACTTC
CASSPYQETQYF
>TRBJ1-5|.|.|TRBV21-1
TGTGCCAGCCAGCCGCACAGGGGCTGCAATCAGCCCCAGCATTTT
CASQPHRGCNQPQHF
>TRBJ1-2|.|.|TRBV6-1
TGTGCCAGCAGGAGCGGGGGTGGGGCTGGCTACACCTTC
CASRSGGGAGYTF
>TRBJ1-6|TRBD1|.|TRBV12-3/TRBV12-4
TGTGCCAGCAGCCGGGACAGAGAGTATAATTCACCCCTCCACTTT
CASSRDREYNSPLHF
>TRBJ2-5|.|.|TRBV5-1
TGCGCCAGCAGCTTGTCCTTCTCCAAGGGCATAAAGACCCAGTACTTC
CASSLSFSKGIKTQYF
>TRBJ1-6|TRBD1|few|TRBV6-1
TGTGCCAGCAGCCACATGGGACAGGGGATCAGATCCCTCCACTTT
CASSHMGQGIRSLHF
>TRBJ1-1|TRBD1|.|TRBV10-1
TGCGCCAGCAGTGACCGTCGGAGGGGGCACACTGAAGCTTTCTTT
CASSDRRRGHTEAFF
>TRBJ1-6|.|.|TRBV27
TGTGCCAGCAGGCAGGAGGCTTCACCCCTCCACTTT
CASRQEASPLHF
>TRBJ2-5|.|.|TRBV7-3
TGTGCCAGCAGCTTTACCGGGACTCTCAACGTTGGGACCCAGTACTTC
CASSFTGTLNVGTQYF
>TRBJ1-5|.|.|TRBV6-1
TGTGCCAGCAGTGCTTTGCAGCCCCAGCATTTT
CASSALQPQHF
>TRBJ2-3|.|.|TRBV24-1
TGTGCCACAGGAATATCAGATACGCAGTATTTT
CATGISDTQYF
>TRBJ2-7|TRBD2|.|TRBV12-3/TRBV12-4
TGTGCCAGCAGTTTAACTAGCGGCTACGAGCAGTACTTC
CASSLTSGYEQYF
>TRBJ1-1|.|.|TRBV6-5
TGTGCCAGCAGTTCCGAAGGCGGCAGGGTCACTGAAGCTTTCTTT
CASSSEGGRVTEAFF
>TRBJ1-2|.|.|TRBV5-8
TGTGCCAGCAGCTTGGTCAGGACCGGGGACAACACCTTC
CASSLVRTGDNTF